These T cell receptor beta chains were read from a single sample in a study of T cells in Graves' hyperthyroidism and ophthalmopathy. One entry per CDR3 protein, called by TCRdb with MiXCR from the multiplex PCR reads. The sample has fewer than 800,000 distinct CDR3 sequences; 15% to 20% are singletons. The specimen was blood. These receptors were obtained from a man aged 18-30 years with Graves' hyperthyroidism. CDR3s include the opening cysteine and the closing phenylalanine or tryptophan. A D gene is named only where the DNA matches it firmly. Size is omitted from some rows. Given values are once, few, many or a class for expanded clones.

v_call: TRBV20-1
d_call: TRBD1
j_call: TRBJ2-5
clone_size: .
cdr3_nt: TGCAGCGCCGATAAGGGGGCTGAGACCCAGTACTTC
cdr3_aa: CSADKGAETQYF

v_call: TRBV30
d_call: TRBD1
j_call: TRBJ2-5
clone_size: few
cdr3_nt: TGTGCCTGGAGTGTTAAGGGGGCTTGGGAGACCCAGTACTTC
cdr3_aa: CAWSVKGAWETQYF

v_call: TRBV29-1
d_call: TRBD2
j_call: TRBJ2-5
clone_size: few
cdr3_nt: TGCAGCGTTGAAAAGACTAGCGGGAGGCTAGAGACCCAGTACTTC
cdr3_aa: CSVEKTSGRLETQYF

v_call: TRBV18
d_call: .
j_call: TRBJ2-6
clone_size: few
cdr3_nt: TGTGCCAGCTCACCACTCGTCTCTGGGGCCAACGTCCTGACTTTC
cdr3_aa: CASSPLVSGANVLTF

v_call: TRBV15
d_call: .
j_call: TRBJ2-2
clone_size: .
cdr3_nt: TGTGCCACTCAGGAATTCCGGGCAGCCTTCGGTTTCGCGAACACCGGGGAGCTGTTTTTT
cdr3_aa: CATQEFRAAFGFANTGELFF

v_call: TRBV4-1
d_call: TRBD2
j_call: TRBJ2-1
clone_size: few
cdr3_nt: TGCGCCAGCAGCCAAACTAGCGGAGTCAACAATGAGCAGTTCTTC
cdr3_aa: CASSQTSGVNNEQFF

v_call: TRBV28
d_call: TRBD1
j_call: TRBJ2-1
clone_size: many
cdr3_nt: TGTGCCAGCAGTTACCCGGGGACAGGGGCTGGCAATGAGCAGTTCTTC
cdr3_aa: CASSYPGTGAGNEQFF

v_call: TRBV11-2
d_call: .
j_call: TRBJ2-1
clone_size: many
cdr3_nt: TGTGCCAGCAGCTTAGTCCCGGGGGAGAGTGAGCAGTTCTTC
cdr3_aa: CASSLVPGESEQFF

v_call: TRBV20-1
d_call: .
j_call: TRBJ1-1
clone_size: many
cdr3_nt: TGCAGTGCCATCGACGACGGGGAGAACACTGAAGCTTTCTTT
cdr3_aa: CSAIDDGENTEAFF

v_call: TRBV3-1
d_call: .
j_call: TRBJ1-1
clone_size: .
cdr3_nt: TGTGCCAGCAGCCAACAAGGGGGGTACGGGAGGGCTTTCTTT
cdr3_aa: CASSQQGGYGRAFF

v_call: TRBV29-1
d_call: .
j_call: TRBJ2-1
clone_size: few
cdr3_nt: TGCAGCGCCTTCGGAGGGACTTACAATGAGCAGTTCTTC
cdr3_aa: CSAFGGTYNEQFF

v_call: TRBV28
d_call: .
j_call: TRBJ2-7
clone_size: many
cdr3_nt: TGTGCCAGCAGCCCCGACAGCTCCTACGAGCAGTACTTC
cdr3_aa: CASSPDSSYEQYF

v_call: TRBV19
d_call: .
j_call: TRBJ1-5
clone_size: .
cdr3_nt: TGTGCCAGTAGGTCTCAGGGGCCCTACAATCAGCCCCAGCATTTT
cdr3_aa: CASRSQGPYNQPQHF

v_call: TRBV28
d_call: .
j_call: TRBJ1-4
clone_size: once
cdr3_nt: TGTGCCAGCAGACCCGGCGGATTAAATGAAAAACTGTTTTTT
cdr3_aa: CASRPGGLNEKLFF

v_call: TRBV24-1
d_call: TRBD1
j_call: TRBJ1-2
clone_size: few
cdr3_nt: TGTGCCACCTCCGCCGGGGGACAGTTTGGCGGCTACACCTTC
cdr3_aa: CATSAGGQFGGYTF

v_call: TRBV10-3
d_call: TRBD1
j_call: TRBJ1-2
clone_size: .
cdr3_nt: TGTGCCATCAGTGAGTCACGGACAGGGGTCTATGGCTACACCTTC
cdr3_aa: CAISESRTGVYGYTF

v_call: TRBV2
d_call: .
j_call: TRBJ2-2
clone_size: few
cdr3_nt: TGTGCCAGCAGTGAAGGCCGTAACACCGGGGAGCTGTTTTTT
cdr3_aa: CASSEGRNTGELFF

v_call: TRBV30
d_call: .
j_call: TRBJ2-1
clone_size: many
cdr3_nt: TGTGCCTGGAGTGATGACCGAGACAATGAGCAGTTCTTC
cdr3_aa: CAWSDDRDNEQFF

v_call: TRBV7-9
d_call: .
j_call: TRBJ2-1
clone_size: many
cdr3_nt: TGTGCCAGCAGCTTAGAGGGGAGCGGGTATGAGCAGTTCTTC
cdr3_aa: CASSLEGSGYEQFF

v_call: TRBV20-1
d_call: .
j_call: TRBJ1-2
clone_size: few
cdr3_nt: TGCAGTGCCCCCGTCGGGGTCGGCTACACCTTC
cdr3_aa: CSAPVGVGYTF

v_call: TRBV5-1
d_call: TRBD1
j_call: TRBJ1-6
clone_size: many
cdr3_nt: TGCGCCAGTGCGACAGGGGTAGGAAATTCACCCCTCCACTTT
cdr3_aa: CASATGVGNSPLHF

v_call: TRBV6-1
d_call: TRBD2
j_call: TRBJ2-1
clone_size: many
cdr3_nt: TGTGCCAGCAGTCGAACAGCGGGAGGAGGGGTGGGGGACAATGAGCAGTTCTTC
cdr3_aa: CASSRTAGGGVGDNEQFF

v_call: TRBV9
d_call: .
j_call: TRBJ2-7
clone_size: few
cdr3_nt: TGTGCCAGCAGCGTAGGCCACCAATACTACGAGCAGTACTTC
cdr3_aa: CASSVGHQYYEQYF

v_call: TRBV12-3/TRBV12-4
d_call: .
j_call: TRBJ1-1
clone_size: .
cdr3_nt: TGTGCCAGCGGCCTCGGGACCGGAGCTTTCTTT
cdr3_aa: CASGLGTGAFF

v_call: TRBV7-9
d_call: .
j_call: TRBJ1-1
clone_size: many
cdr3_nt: TGCGCCAGCAGCTTGGTTTTAGGGGACACTGAAGCTTTCTTT
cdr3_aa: CASSLVLGDTEAFF

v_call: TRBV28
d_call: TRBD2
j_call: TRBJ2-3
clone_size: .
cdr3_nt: TGTGCCAGCATAGATGGGAGGGAGGATACGCAGTATTTT
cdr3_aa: CASIDGREDTQYF

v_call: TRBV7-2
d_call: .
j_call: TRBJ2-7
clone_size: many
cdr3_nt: TGTGCCAGCAGCCCAGGGGCGGGTGGCTCCTACGAGCAGTACTTC
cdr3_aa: CASSPGAGGSYEQYF